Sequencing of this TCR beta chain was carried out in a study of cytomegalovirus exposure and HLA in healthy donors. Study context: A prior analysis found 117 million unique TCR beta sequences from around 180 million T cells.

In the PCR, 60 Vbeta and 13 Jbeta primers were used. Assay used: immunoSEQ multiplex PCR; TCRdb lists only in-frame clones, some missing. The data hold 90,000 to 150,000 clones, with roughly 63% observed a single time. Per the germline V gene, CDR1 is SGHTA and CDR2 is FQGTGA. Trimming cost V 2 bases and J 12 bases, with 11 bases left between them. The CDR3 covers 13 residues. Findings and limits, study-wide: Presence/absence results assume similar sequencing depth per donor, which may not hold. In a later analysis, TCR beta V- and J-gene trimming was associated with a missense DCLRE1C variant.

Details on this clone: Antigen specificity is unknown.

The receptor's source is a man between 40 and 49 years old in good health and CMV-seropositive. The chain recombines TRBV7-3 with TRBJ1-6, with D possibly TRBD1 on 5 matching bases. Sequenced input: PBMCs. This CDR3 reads CASSLSGYGPLHF. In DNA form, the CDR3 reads TGTGCCAGCAGCTTATCAGGGTACGGACCCCTCCACTTT.